Each of the 9 T cell receptor beta chains below was sequenced from the same sample in a study of beta chain features in type 1 diabetes. Findings of the study overall: Researchers report that Type 1 diabetes patients had moderately but significantly shorter TCRB CDR3s across all four CD4+ subsets.

These receptors have no identified antigens. Expressed TCRB transcripts were sequenced because the isolated RNA had all been reverse transcribed beforehand. Profiling relied on immunoSEQ multiplex PCR, and the TCRdb table lists in-frame clones only, not all of them. The profile covers 250,000 to 350,000 clones, with 13% to 15% appearing a single time and less than 0.02% taken by the ten largest. Sequenced sample: naive CD4+ T cells from blood. These receptors all come from a man aged 30 to 45 with type 1 diabetes.

Only a few counts were recorded for this clone. This chain links TRBV28 with TRBJ2-5; D unclear. Germline V CDR1 and CDR2: MDHEN, SYDVKM. The CDR3 sequence is 12 residues long. Between the trimmed V and J ends, which lost 8 bases and 5 bases, there was a span of 12 bases. The CDR3 loop is CASRISTETQYF. CDR3 in DNA: TGTGCCAGCCGGATTAGCACGGAGACCCAGTACTTC.

V gene TRBV5-4 combines with J gene TRBJ2-5, with 13 bases that match TRBD2. Germline V CDR1 and CDR2: SGHNT, YYREEE (reference sequence). This CDR3 is built from 16 residues. Trimming removed 2 bases from V and 9 bases from J; junction bases left unmatched: 10. The CDR3: CASSLLLAGGGVAQYF. The CDR3 DNA reads as TGTGCCAGCAGCTTATTACTAGCGGGAGGGGGGGTCGCCCAGTACTTC. The whole variable domain, remainder taken from reference TRBV5-4 and TRBJ2-5, is ETGVTQSPTHLIKTRGQQVTLRCSSQSGHNTVSWYQQALGQGPQFIFQYYREEENGRGNFPPRFSGLQFPNYSSELNVNALELDDSALYLCASSLLLAGGGVAQYFGPGTRLLVL.

This clone came up a few times. The gene calls are TRBV5-4 and TRBJ1-1, with TRBD1 matching 7 bases. V was pared by 4 bases and J by 9 bases, with 12 bases of the junction left unmatched. Germline-derived CDR1 and CDR2 are SGHNT and YYREEE (reference sequence). This CDR3 spans 14 amino acids. The CDR3 DNA reads as TGTGCCAGCAGCCATAACCGGGACAGCCAAAAAGCTTTCTTT. Its protein product is CASSHNRDSQKAFF.

This clone was counted a few times. Within the sample, other DNA sequences also encode this same CDR3. In DNA, the CDR3 is TGTGCCAGCAGCTTTGGGCTTAGCACAGATACGCAGTATTTT. Translation gives CASSFGLSTDTQYF. This chain connects TRBV7-9 to TRBJ2-3; D not certain. The CDR3 is made up of 14 amino acids. The V end lost 3 bases, the J end lost 0 bases, and 7 bases lay between the germline ends. Germline values: CDR1 SEHNR, CDR2 FQNEAQ (reference sequence).

On this clone itself: The same CDR3 is also encoded by other DNA sequences in this sample. The chain is built from TRBV7-2 and TRBJ2-2; D gene ambiguous. The CDR3 sequence is 13 residues long. The germline V gene encodes CDR1 SGHTA and CDR2 FQGNSA. V lost 0 bases and J 4 bases, leaving 3 bases between the germline ends. CDR3 loop: CASSLASTGELFF. The CDR3 nucleotides read TGTGCCAGCAGCTTAGCTAGCACCGGGGAGCTGTTTTTT.

This clone was counted only a few times. The V and J genes are TRBV7-2 and TRBJ1-2, with a tentative D call TRBD1 (5 bases). Trimming cost V 1 base and J 4 bases, with 25 bases left between them. This CDR3 is 19 amino acids long. Per germline, CDR1 SGHTA and CDR2 FQGNSA. The CDR3, as DNA: TGTGCCAGCAGCTTAGTGGGAGGAGGGGTCGGGGATGTCCTCTATGGCTACACCTTC. Residues: CASSLVGGGVGDVLYGYTF.

This sequence joins TRBV28 and TRBJ2-7, with D perhaps TRBD1 (6 bases). This CDR3 comprises 17 residues. V lost 4 bases to trimming and J lost 5 bases, with 24 bases between them. Germline V lookup: CDR1 MDHEN, CDR2 SYDVKM. The CDR3: CASSYSPWTVYSHEQYF. CDR3 DNA: TGTGCCAGCAGTTATTCCCCCTGGACAGTGTATTCGCACGAGCAGTACTTC.

The chain is built from TRBV2 and TRBJ2-7; TRBD2 agrees at 8 bases. CDR1 is SNHLY, CDR2 FYNNEI, per germline. V dropped 4 bases and J dropped 1; count of bases not matched to a gene: 15. The CDR3 contains 18 residues. CDR3 nucleotide sequence: TGTGCCAGCAGTGCGCAAGATATCGGGAGGGCCGGGTCCTACGAGCAGTACTTC. It translates to CASSAQDIGRAGSYEQYF.

This clone was observed a few times. The rearrangement uses TRBV18 and TRBJ1-5; 12 bases align to TRBD1. J gave up 5 bases and V 4 bases, and 9 bases lay outside the gene matches. Germline V lookup: CDR1 KGHSH, CDR2 LQKENI. The CDR3 extends over 17 amino acids. The CDR3 here is CASSLSMGQGADQPQHF. The DNA for the CDR3 is TGTGCCAGCTCACTGAGCATGGGACAGGGGGCTGATCAGCCCCAGCATTTT.